This T cell receptor beta chain stems from a study of shared clonotypes between healthy human individuals. Terminally differentiated effector memory CD45RA+ cells were excluded by CCR7 positive selection of CD45RO-negative cells. Notes on this clone: Antigen specificity is unknown.

Germline V CDR1 and CDR2: MNHNS, SASEGT. V lost 1 base and J lost 0, with 6 bases in between. This CDR3 comprises 14 residues. Per the authors' pipeline: Filtering differed, since immunoSEQ gave only junction sequences and no quality scores. Some clones are missing from TCRdb's copy, which holds only in-frame ones; the method was immunoSEQ multiplex PCR. V and J calls and clone size come straight from that table; D and trimming were deduced from the DNA. Among some 2 million clones listed, just under 95% were seen once. Study-wide results and caveats: The generation probabilities recorded for non-shared clonotypes fell below those of clonotypes shared by all four donors. In a handful of donors, around 4.8% of naive CD4 clonotypes appeared in common. In general, naive subsets displayed greater estimated richness than memory subsets did.

This clonotype was obtained from a man aged 18-30 years in good health. The sequencing input was naive CD8+ T cells sorted from blood. The chain carries TRBV6-1 and TRBJ1-1, with a tentative D call TRBD1 (5 bases). The CDR3 sequence: CASSEEDMNTEAFF. For the CDR3, the DNA is TGTGCCAGCAGTGAAGAGGACATGAACACTGAAGCTTTCTTT.